Below, 8 T cell receptor beta chains from the same sample are listed, as sequenced in a study of neoadjuvant anti-PD-1 for oral cavity cancer (TCRdb year 2021). The meaning of the sample's time point label: after neoadjuvant nivolumab, at surgical resection. Library generation was performed with the immunoSEQ multiplex PCR assay. In its TCRdb copy, this immuneACCESS table keeps in-frame sequences only and misses some clones. Where compared with another copy, unresolved V genes explain less than half of these, and the others have no known cause. The sample contains tens of thousands of clones, approximately 80% of them found a single time. Of the sample, around 5.1% falls within the top ten clones. The source was PBMCs, collected after nivolumab (anti-PD-1) treatment. Every receptor here comes from a person aged 35 to 85 with oral cavity squamous cell carcinoma.

The rearrangement uses TRBV2 and TRBJ2-2; 7 bases line up with TRBD2. The CDR3 runs to 13 residues. Looked up from germline, CDR1 is SNHLY and CDR2 is FYNNEI. V lost 5 bases, J lost 6 bases, and 3 bases stayed unmatched. CDR3 bases: TGTGCCAGCAGTCGACTAGCTTCCGGGGAGCTGTTTTTT. The encoded protein is CASSRLASGELFF.

This chain uses TRBV5-1 with TRBJ2-3, with D perhaps assigned TRBD1 or TRBD2 (6 bases each). The CDR3 is made up of 17 amino acids. Germline CDR1 is SGHRS and CDR2 is YFSETQ. The V end lost 0 bases, the J end lost 5 bases, and 19 bases lay between the germline ends. The CDR3 is CASSLAGGRALGDTQYF. The CDR3 bases are TGCGCCAGCAGCTTGGCCGGGGGCAGGGCCCTAGGAGATACGCAGTATTTT.

The chain couples TRBV15 to TRBJ2-4, with D hard to call. With 5 bases removed from V and 0 bases from J, the gap between germline ends came to 5 bases. From germline, CDR1 is LNHNV and CDR2 YYDKDF (reference sequence). CDR3 length: 13 residues. DNA of the CDR3: TGTGCCACCAGCTATGGAGCCAAAAACATTCAGTACTTC. It is translated as CATSYGAKNIQYF. The full variable domain, with the rest looked up from reference TRBV15 and TRBJ2-4, is DAMVIQNPRYQVTQFGKPVTLSCSQTLNHNVMYWYQQKSSQAPKLLFHYYDKDFNNEADTPDNFQSRRPNTSFCFLDIRSPGLGDTAMYLCATSYGAKNIQYFGAGTRLSVL.

J is TRBJ1-1 and V is TRBV6-1; weak D call: TRBD1 (6 bases). Germline lookup yields CDR1 MNHNS and CDR2 SASEGT. Trimming stripped 5 bases from V and 10 bases from J, with 14 bases between. The CDR3 covers 12 residues. The CDR3 nucleotides read TGTGCCAGCAGTCGAGGGGGAGGGGTAGCTTTCTTT. Encoded protein: CASSRGGGVAFF.

The chain combines TRBV19 with TRBJ2-4; D not resolved. Germline V lookup: CDR1 LNHDA, CDR2 SQIVND (reference sequence). The V and J ends lost 3 bases and 6 bases respectively, with 6 bases between them. The CDR3 has 12 residues. CDR3 coding DNA: TGTGCCAGTAGTATGACCAGAAACATTCAGTACTTC. Translation gives CASSMTRNIQYF. The full variable domain, rest sourced from reference TRBV19 and TRBJ2-4, is DGGITQSPKYLFRKEGQNVTLSCEQNLNHDAMYWYRQDPGQGLRLIYYSQIVNDFQKGDIAEGYSVSREKKESFPLTVTSAQKNPTAFYLCASSMTRNIQYFGAGTRLSVL.

This clone appeared a few times. The V gene is TRBV5-1, the J gene TRBJ2-7; 11 bases are a match to TRBD2. J lost 5 bases, V lost 5 bases, and 18 bases had no gene match. Germline V gene lookup returns CDR1 SGHRS and CDR2 YFSETQ. The CDR3 length is 18 residues. CDR3 in amino acids: CASRPFLAGGPTENEQYF. CDR3 DNA sequence: TGCGCCAGCAGGCCCTTTTTAGCGGGAGGGCCGACAGAAAACGAGCAGTACTTC.

V usage is TRBV2 and J usage is TRBJ2-7, with D unclear. V gave up 6 bases and J gave up 5 bases, with 5 bases separating them. Germline V gene lookup returns CDR1 SNHLY and CDR2 FYNNEI. The CDR3 consists of 10 residues. The CDR3 DNA follows: TGTGCCAGCAGCAGCCACGAGCAGTACTTC. Translated: CASSSHEQYF.

This clone appeared a single time. This rearrangement joins TRBV6-6 to TRBJ2-2; D is perhaps TRBD1 or TRBD2 (5 bases each). Trimming pared 5 bases from V and 0 bases from J, leaving 13 bases between. Per the germline V gene, CDR1 is MNHNY and CDR2 is SVGAGI (reference sequence). This CDR3 is built from 16 residues. The CDR3 DNA sequence: TGTGCCAGCAGTAGGGGAGTAGGGTCGAACACCGGGGAGCTGTTTTTT. This translates into CASSRGVGSNTGELFF.